This is a list of T cell receptor beta chains from one sample in a study of cytotoxic CD8 clonotypes in ibrutinib-treated CLL. Clones were read by immunoSEQ multiplex PCR, and TCRdb kept only the in-frame ones, dropping some. Among about 140,000 clones listed, 65% to 85% were seen once. Sequencing was performed on PBMCs, taken after 36 months of ibrutinib treatment. The receptors come from a human donor with chronic lymphocytic leukemia. Each CDR3 is given with its conserved first and last residue. D genes are given only for firm matches. Only some rows state a clone size, as once, few, many or a class for expanded clones.

v_gene	j_gene	abundance	d_gene	CDR3nt	CDR3aa
TRBV11-3	TRBJ2-7	NA	NA	TGTGCCAGCAGCTCCGGACATGTACTTGATGGCGAGCAGTACTTC	CASSSGHVLDGEQYF
TRBV19	TRBJ2-1	few	NA	TGTGCCAGTAGTTCAGGGGGGTCCGGGATCTTC	CASSSGGSGIF
TRBV5-1	TRBJ2-3	NA	NA	TGCGCCAGCAGCGACAAGCGCACAGATACGCAGTATTTT	CASSDKRTDTQYF
TRBV2	TRBJ2-5	NA	NA	TGTGCCAGCAGTGAATCTGTCCAAGAGACCCAGTACTTC	CASSESVQETQYF
TRBV7-7	TRBJ2-5	few	NA	TGTGCCAGCAGCTTAGGGGTTGGTTTAGAGACCCAGTACTTC	CASSLGVGLETQYF
TRBV6-1	TRBJ1-5	NA	TRBD1	TGTGCCAGCAACAGCGTCGACAGGGGATATCAGCCCCAGCATTTT	CASNSVDRGYQPQHF
TRBV5-1	TRBJ2-2	NA	NA	TGCGCCAGCAGCTTGGCCAGGACCTCGAACACCGGGGAGCTGTTTTTT	CASSLARTSNTGELFF
TRBV5-8	TRBJ1-1	NA	NA	TGTGCCAGCAGCTTGGTGATCTGGGCTGAAGCTTTCTTT	CASSLVIWAEAFF
TRBV5-1	TRBJ2-1	NA	NA	TGCGCCAGCAGCTTGGGATCAGCCTACAATGAGCAGTTCTTC	CASSLGSAYNEQFF
TRBV18	TRBJ1-1	NA	NA	TGTGCCAGCTCACCCTCCGGGGCGCCGAACACTGAAGCTTTCTTT	CASSPSGAPNTEAFF
TRBV11-2	TRBJ1-2	NA	TRBD1	TGTGCCAGTACCGGACAGGGCTTTTATGGCTACACCTTC	CASTGQGFYGYTF
TRBV28	TRBJ2-7	NA	TRBD2	TGTGCCAGCAGGAGACTAGCGGGGACGTGGGAGCAGTACTTC	CASRRLAGTWEQYF
TRBV27	TRBJ2-7	NA	NA	TGTGCCAGCAGGGGACCCGGCGAGCAGTACTTC	CASRGPGEQYF
TRBV27	TRBJ1-5	NA	NA	TGTGCCAGCAGTTTATCGGTAGGGTCGGCCCAGCATTTT	CASSLSVGSAQHF
TRBV5-1	TRBJ2-1	NA	TRBD2	TGCGCCAGCAGCTTGCTCGCGACTAGCGGGTGGTATGAGCAGTTCTTC	CASSLLATSGWYEQFF
TRBV19	TRBJ1-5	NA	TRBD1	TGTGCCAGTAGTATTGGTAGACATAAGACAGGGGGCGAAAATCAGCCCCAGCATTTT	CASSIGRHKTGGENQPQHF
TRBV28	TRBJ2-7	NA	NA	TGTGCCAGCACCAAATTGGGCCGGGGGTCCTACGAGCAGTACTTC	CASTKLGRGSYEQYF
TRBV6-1	TRBJ1-4	NA	NA	TGTGCCAGCAGTGGGGGTATGGCTGTCAATGAAAAACTGTTTTTT	CASSGGMAVNEKLFF
TRBV10-3	TRBJ2-7	NA	NA	TGTGCCATCAGTGAGCCTCAGGGAGGCTACGAGCAGTACTTC	CAISEPQGGYEQYF
TRBV18	TRBJ2-7	once	NA	TGTGCCAGCTCACCACTTCAGGGTCTCTACGAGCAGTACTTC	CASSPLQGLYEQYF
TRBV6-5	TRBJ2-7	NA	NA	TGTGCCAGCACTAAGAGGGCTTGGGGGTACGAGCAGTACTTC	CASTKRAWGYEQYF
TRBV28	TRBJ1-5	NA	TRBD1	TGTGCCAGCAGTTCAAAGGGGGCTAGCAATCAGCCCCAGCATTTT	CASSSKGASNQPQHF
TRBV5-1	TRBJ2-1	NA	NA	TGCGCCAGCAGCTCCCAAACCGGGAATGAGCAGTTCTTC	CASSSQTGNEQFF
TRBV27	TRBJ2-1	NA	NA	TGTGCCAGCAGTTTCGGCGGGTACAATGAGCAGTTCTTC	CASSFGGYNEQFF
TRBV6-6	TRBJ1-5	NA	NA	TGTGCCAGCAAAGGGGGGCGCGGCAATCAGCCCCAGCATTTT	CASKGGRGNQPQHF
TRBV30	TRBJ2-2	NA	NA	TGTGCCTGGTGGCACCTGGGCACCGGGGAGCTGTTTTTT	CAWWHLGTGELFF
TRBV7-8	TRBJ2-7	NA	NA	TGTGCCAGCAGCTTGGGACACGGTGTATGGGTCTACGAGCAGTACTTC	CASSLGHGVWVYEQYF
TRBV2	TRBJ1-5	NA	NA	TGTGCCAGCAGTGAACTGGCGGAATATAGCAATCAGCCCCAGCATTTT	CASSELAEYSNQPQHF
TRBV13	TRBJ2-1	once	NA	TGTGCCAGCAGCCTTACTAATGAGCAGTTCTTC	CASSLTNEQFF
TRBV2	TRBJ2-3	NA	NA	TGTGCCAGCTTTCCACTATCAGATACGCAGTATTTT	CASFPLSDTQYF